Listed below are T cell receptor beta chains from one sample, sequenced in a study of blood T cell repertoires in COVID-19. Clones were sequenced by immunoSEQ multiplex PCR, and TCRdb holds only the in-frame ones, with some missing. Of some 370,000 clones listed, around 90% are singletons. What was sequenced was peripheral blood. These receptors were taken from a man aged 18-30 years with active or convalescent COVID-19. The CDR3 runs from the conserved cysteine through the conserved F or W. D genes are given only for firm matches. Some rows have no size entry. The others give once, few or many, or a class for an expanded clone.

>TRBJ1-4|-|TRBV2|few
TGTGCCAGCACGGCAGGGAAGGACAAACTGTTTTTT
CASTAGKDKLFF
>TRBJ1-2|TRBD1|TRBV6-5|-
TGTGCCAGCAGTTCCGACAGGGGGAATGGCTACACCTTC
CASSSDRGNGYTF
>TRBJ2-3|-|TRBV27|-
TGTGCCAGCAGTTCCCGTGGGGCGGCCCCGGCGAATACGCAGTATTTT
CASSSRGAAPANTQYF
>TRBJ2-3|TRBD2|TRBV24-1|-
TGTGCCACCCAGGCGGGGGACACAGATACGCAGTATTTT
CATQAGDTDTQYF
>TRBJ1-5|TRBD1|TRBV5-6|-
TGTGCCAGCAGCTTGGGGACAGGGGGCGATCAGCCCCAGCATTTT
CASSLGTGGDQPQHF
>TRBJ2-1|-|TRBV18|-
TGTGCCAGCTCCCAAGAGGGCCTAGTTCGGGGGTACAATGAGCAGTTCTTC
CASSQEGLVRGYNEQFF
>TRBJ2-3|TRBD2|TRBV11-2|-
TGTGCCAGCAGCAAACTAGCGGGGGGCCCAGATACGCAGTATTTT
CASSKLAGGPDTQYF
>TRBJ2-7|-|TRBV6-5|once
TGTGCCAGCAGTCGGACCAGGGCCCAGACCTACGAGCAGTACTTC
CASSRTRAQTYEQYF
>TRBJ2-1|TRBD2|TRBV7-9|-
TGTGCCAGCAGCATCGGGACTAGCTATTACAATGAGCAGTTCTTC
CASSIGTSYYNEQFF
>TRBJ2-7|-|TRBV18|once
TGTGCCAGCTCACCCTCCCGGCTAGACGCCTACGAGCAGTACTTC
CASSPSRLDAYEQYF
>TRBJ1-4|-|TRBV7-9|-
TGTGCCAGCTCCCCCTGGGGGGAGTCGGAGGATGAAAAACTGTTTTTT
CASSPWGESEDEKLFF
>TRBJ1-2|TRBD1|TRBV15|-
TGTGCCACCAGCAGCAGGGGGGCGAGCGGCTACACCTTC
CATSSRGASGYTF
>TRBJ2-1|-|TRBV28|-
TGTGCCAGCAGTTTAGAGGCTAGAAATGAGCAGTTCTTC
CASSLEARNEQFF
>TRBJ1-1|-|TRBV10-1|-
TGCGCCAGCAGTGAGTCCTCGGCCGGGGAGGTGGGCACTGAAGCTTTCTTT
CASSESSAGEVGTEAFF
>TRBJ1-3|-|TRBV6-5|-
TGTGCCAGCAGTACCGGGACAACTGGAAACACCATATATTTT
CASSTGTTGNTIYF
>TRBJ1-2|-|TRBV29-1|once
TGCAGCGTTGGAGGTGTCGGGTTCTCCTTTGGCTACACCTTC
CSVGGVGFSFGYTF
>TRBJ1-1|-|TRBV4-1|-
TGCGCCAGCAGCCTTTTCCTCGACAGGGAAGCTTTCTTT
CASSLFLDREAFF
>TRBJ2-1|TRBD2|TRBV6-2/TRBV6-3|once
TGTGCCAGCAGCCCCCGGGGACTAGCGGTGGATGAGCAGTTCTTC
CASSPRGLAVDEQFF
>TRBJ2-3|TRBD2|TRBV7-9|-
TGTGCCAGCAGCCTGGGACTAGCGGGGAACACAGATACGCAGTATTTT
CASSLGLAGNTDTQYF
>TRBJ1-5|TRBD1|TRBV10-3|-
TGTGCCATCAGTGACCCCGGGACAGGGGTAAATCAGCCCCAGCATTTT
CAISDPGTGVNQPQHF
>TRBJ2-1|TRBD1|TRBV18|-
TGTGCCAGCTCGCCTGGGACAGCTCATAATGAGCAGTTCTTC
CASSPGTAHNEQFF
>TRBJ1-2|TRBD1|TRBV30|-
TGTGCCTGGAGTGCGGGACAGGGAAACACCTTC
CAWSAGQGNTF
>TRBJ1-5|-|TRBV5-1|-
TGCGCCAGCAGCTATACAGGGCTCGATCAGCCCCAGCATTTT
CASSYTGLDQPQHF
>TRBJ2-5|-|TRBV14|-
TGTGCCAGCAGCCAAGTTCGAGAGACCCAGTACTTC
CASSQVRETQYF
>TRBJ2-5|-|TRBV6-5|few
TGTGCCAGCAGCCACCCCCCCAGGGAAGAGACCCAGTACTTC
CASSHPPREETQYF
>TRBJ2-7|-|TRBV5-6|-
TGTGCCAGCAGCTTGGCCCTCCGGACTTTGATCTCCTACGAGCAGTACTTC
CASSLALRTLISYEQYF
>TRBJ2-3|TRBD2|TRBV9|-
TGTGCCAGCAGCGTTGGACTGAGACTAGCGGGAGATCCGCAGTATTTT
CASSVGLRLAGDPQYF
>TRBJ1-6|-|TRBV4-3|-
TGCGCCAGCAGCCAAGATCCCCGGGGGAAGAACAATTCACCCCTCCACTTT
CASSQDPRGKNNSPLHF
>TRBJ2-1|TRBD2|TRBV24-1|-
TGTGCCACCAGTGATTTGACTAGCGCGGAGCAGTTCTTC
CATSDLTSAEQFF
>TRBJ2-2|-|TRBV7-7|-
TGTGCTAGCAGCCGGTCAAACACCGGGGAGCTGTTTTTT
CASSRSNTGELFF
>TRBJ2-7|TRBD1|TRBV5-1|-
TGCGCCAGCAGCTATGGACGACAGGGGGACGAGCAGTACTTC
CASSYGRQGDEQYF
>TRBJ2-1|TRBD2|TRBV4-3|-
TGCGCCAGCAGCCAGAGTAGCGGGAGGATCTACAATGAGCAGTTCTTC
CASSQSSGRIYNEQFF
>TRBJ2-1|-|TRBV13|-
TGTGCCAGCAGCTCCAACACCTACAATGAGCAGTTCTTC
CASSSNTYNEQFF
>TRBJ2-5|-|TRBV4-1|-
TGCGCCAGCAGCCAAGCACCGGCAGGTGAGACCCAGTACTTC
CASSQAPAGETQYF
>TRBJ2-2|TRBD1|TRBV11-2|-
TGTGCCAGCAGCTTACCCGGGACAGGGGGCACCGGGGAGCTGTTTTTT
CASSLPGTGGTGELFF
>TRBJ1-4|-|TRBV6-1|-
TGTGCCAGCAGTGAAGTAATACCAGCGGGTGAAAAACTGTTTTTT
CASSEVIPAGEKLFF
>TRBJ2-7|TRBD1|TRBV5-1|-
TGCGCCAGCAGCAAGGATCCGGGACAGGGTTCCGAGCAGTACTTC
CASSKDPGQGSEQYF
>TRBJ1-2|-|TRBV6-2/TRBV6-3|-
TGTGCCAGCAGTTACTCTGGCCGAGCGACAGTCGCCTATGGCTACACCTTC
CASSYSGRATVAYGYTF
>TRBJ1-5|TRBD1|TRBV6-5|-
TGTGCCAGCAGCAACAGGGGAGGTCAGCCCCAGCATTTT
CASSNRGGQPQHF
>TRBJ2-2|-|TRBV7-6|-
TGTGCCAGCAGTTATCCCGGGGAGCTGTTTTTT
CASSYPGELFF
>TRBJ1-1|TRBD1|TRBV6-4|-
TGTGCCAGCAGTGACTCAGGACAGGGGAACACTGAAGCTTTCTTT
CASSDSGQGNTEAFF
>TRBJ1-2|-|TRBV28|-
TGTGCCAGCAGTCCACCCGGCACGGGAGGCTACACCTTC
CASSPPGTGGYTF
>TRBJ2-7|TRBD1|TRBV19|-
TGTGCCAGTAGTATTCGAGACAGGGCCTACGAGCAGTACTTC
CASSIRDRAYEQYF
>TRBJ2-7|-|TRBV7-9|-
TGTGCCAGCAGCCGAAACCCGGGACAAAGAGAGCAGTACTTC
CASSRNPGQREQYF
>TRBJ2-5|TRBD2|TRBV7-3|-
TGTGCCAGCAGCCAGACCGGGACTAGCGGGGGTTGGAGGAATACGGAGACCCAGTACTTC
CASSQTGTSGGWRNTETQYF
>TRBJ1-2|-|TRBV12-2|-
TGCGGCAAACGGGGGGGAGGAGGCTACACCTTC
CGKRGGGGYTF